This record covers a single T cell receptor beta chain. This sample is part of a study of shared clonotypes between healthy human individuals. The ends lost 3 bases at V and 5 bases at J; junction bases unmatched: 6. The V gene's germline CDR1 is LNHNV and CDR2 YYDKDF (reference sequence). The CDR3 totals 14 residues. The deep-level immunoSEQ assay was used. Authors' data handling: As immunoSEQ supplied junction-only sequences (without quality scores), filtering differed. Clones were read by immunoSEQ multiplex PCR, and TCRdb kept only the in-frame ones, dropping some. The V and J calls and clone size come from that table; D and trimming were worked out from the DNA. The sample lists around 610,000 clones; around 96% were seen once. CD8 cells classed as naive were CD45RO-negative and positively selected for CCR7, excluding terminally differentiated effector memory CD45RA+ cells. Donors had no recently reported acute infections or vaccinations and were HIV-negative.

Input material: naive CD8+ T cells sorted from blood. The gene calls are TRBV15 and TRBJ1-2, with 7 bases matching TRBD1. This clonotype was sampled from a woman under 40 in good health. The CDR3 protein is CATSRGWDRYGYTF. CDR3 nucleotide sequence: TGTGCCACCAGCAGGGGGTGGGACAGATATGGCTACACCTTC.